The clone carrying this TCR beta chain has ten or more counts. The antigen is not known. This sample is drawn from a study of regulatory T cells in long-lasting Graves disease. Study results and caveats: Persistent cases of Graves' showed reduced TCR diversity relative to newly diagnosed patients. Under persistent disease, TRBV28, TRBJ1-2 and TRBJ2-5 were used preferentially.

As for time point: persistent/refractory GD, antithyroid drugs over 5 years with positive TRAb. From RNA extracted from PBMCs, the TCR library was made. Doctors identified Graves' disease using the American Thyroid Association guidelines. One endocrinology department in Xi'an, China, was where patients came from. CDR1 is DFQATT, CDR2 SNEGSKA, per germline (reference sequence). The J segment lost 10 bases and the V segment lost 6 bases, leaving 16 bases of the junction unmatched. The CDR3 sequence is 16 residues long. TCR beta libraries were built with iRepertoire HTBI primers and Arm-PCR of CDR3 regions. TCRdb redid the calling of the multiplex PCR reads with MiXCR, one entry per CDR3 protein. Among 400,000 to 600,000 distinct CDR3 sequences listed, roughly 21% were seen once.

This chain joins TRBV20-1 and TRBJ1-6; 9 bases agree with TRBD1. The material sequenced was peripheral blood mononuclear cells (PBMCs), taken when the disease was refractory, from a patient treated with antithyroid drugs. This clonotype was obtained from a female donor with Graves disease. As DNA, the CDR3 is TGCAGTGCCGCAGACAGGGGGGGGTTAGGGGTATCACCCCTCCACTTT. It translates to CSAADRGGLGVSPLHF.